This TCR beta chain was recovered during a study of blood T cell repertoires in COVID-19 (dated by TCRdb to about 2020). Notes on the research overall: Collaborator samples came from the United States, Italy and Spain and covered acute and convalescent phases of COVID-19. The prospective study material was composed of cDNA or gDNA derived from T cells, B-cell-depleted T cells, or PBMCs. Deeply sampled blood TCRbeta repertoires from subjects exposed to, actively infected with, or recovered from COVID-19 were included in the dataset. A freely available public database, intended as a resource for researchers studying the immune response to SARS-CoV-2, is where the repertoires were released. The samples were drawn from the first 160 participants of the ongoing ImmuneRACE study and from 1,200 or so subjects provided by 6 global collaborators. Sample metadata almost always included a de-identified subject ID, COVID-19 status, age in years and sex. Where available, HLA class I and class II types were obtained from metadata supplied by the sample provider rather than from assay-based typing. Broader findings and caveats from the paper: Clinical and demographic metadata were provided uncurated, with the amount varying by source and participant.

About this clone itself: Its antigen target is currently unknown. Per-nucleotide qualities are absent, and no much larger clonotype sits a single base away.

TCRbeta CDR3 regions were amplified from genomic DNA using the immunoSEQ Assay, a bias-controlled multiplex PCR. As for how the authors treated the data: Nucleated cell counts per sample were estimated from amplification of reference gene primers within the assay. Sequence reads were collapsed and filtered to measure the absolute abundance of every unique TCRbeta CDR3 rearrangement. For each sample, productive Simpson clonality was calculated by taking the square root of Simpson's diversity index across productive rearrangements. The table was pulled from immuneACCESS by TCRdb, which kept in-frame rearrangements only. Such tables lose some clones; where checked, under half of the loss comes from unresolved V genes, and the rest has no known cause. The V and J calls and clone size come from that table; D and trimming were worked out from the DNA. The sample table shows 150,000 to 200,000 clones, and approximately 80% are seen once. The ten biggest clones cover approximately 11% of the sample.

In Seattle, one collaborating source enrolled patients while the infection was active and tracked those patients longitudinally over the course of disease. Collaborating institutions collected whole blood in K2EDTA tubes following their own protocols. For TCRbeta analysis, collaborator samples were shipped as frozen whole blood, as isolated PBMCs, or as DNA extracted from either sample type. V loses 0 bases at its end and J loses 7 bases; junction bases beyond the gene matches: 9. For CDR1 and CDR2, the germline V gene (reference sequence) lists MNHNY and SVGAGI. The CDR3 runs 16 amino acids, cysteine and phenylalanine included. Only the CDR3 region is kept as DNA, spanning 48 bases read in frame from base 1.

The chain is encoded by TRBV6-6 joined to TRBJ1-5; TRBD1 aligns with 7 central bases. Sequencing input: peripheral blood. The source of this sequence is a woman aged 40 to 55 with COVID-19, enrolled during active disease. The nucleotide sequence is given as TGTGCCAGCAGTTACTCGATAGGGCAGGGGGTACAGCCCCAGCATTTT. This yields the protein CASSYSIGQGVQPQHF.